The 24 T cell receptor beta chains given below trace back to one sample, sequenced in a study of control samples from healthy donors and cancer patients. This table comes from immunoSEQ multiplex PCR, and its TCRdb copy is limited to in-frame clones, with some not included. The data contain 100,000 or so clones, 86% of them seen just once; the ten biggest clones take up 1.3%. Sample: blood. All receptors derive from a woman between 50 and 59 years old in good health.

The J gene is TRBJ1-1, the V gene TRBV25-1; 7 bases match TRBD1. The CDR3 length is 15 residues. Germline CDR1 reads MGHDK; CDR2 reads SYGVNS. Trimming took 3 bases from V and 4 from J; bases not matched to a gene: 8. The chain's CDR3 is CASSERLGGGTEAFF. The CDR3 DNA reads TGTGCCAGCAGTGAGAGATTAGGGGGCGGCACTGAAGCTTTCTTT.

The chain carries TRBV6-5 and TRBJ2-5, with TRBD2 matching over 9 bases. The CDR3 has 14 amino acids. Germline lookup yields CDR1 MNHEY and CDR2 SVGAGI. With V trimmed by 5 bases and J by 1 base, 2 bases remained unmatched. CDR3 nucleotide sequence: TGTGCCAGCAGTCAGACTAGCGGCCAAGAGACCCAGTACTTC. Translation: CASSQTSGQETQYF.

This clone was observed a handful of times. In DNA form, the CDR3 reads TGTGCCAGCAGCCAAGATCCTAGCGGGAGGGCGTACGAGCAGTACTTC. Translated: CASSQDPSGRAYEQYF. The chain combines TRBV4-2 with TRBJ2-7, with 12 bases matching TRBD2. The CDR3 is 16 amino acids. V trimming: 0 bases; J trimming: 4 bases; junction bases outside the gene matches: 4. CDR1 is LGHNA, CDR2 YNFKEQ, per germline.

This chain uses TRBV6-2 or TRBV6-3 with TRBJ1-2; TRBD1 might be the D (5 bases). CDR1 is MNHEY and CDR2 is SVGEGT in the germline V gene. V lost 5 bases and J lost 3, with 10 bases in between. The CDR3 contains 13 residues. The CDR3 bases are TGTGCCAGCAGTCCACAGGAATACTATGGCTACACCTTC. It translates to CASSPQEYYGYTF.

This chain joins TRBV3-1 (or the pseudogene TRBV3-2) and TRBJ1-6; D remains unclear. The CDR3 consists of 15 residues. Between the trimmed V and J ends, which lost 4 bases and 5 bases, there was a span of 12 bases. From germline, CDR1 is LGHDT and CDR2 YNNKEL (reference sequence). DNA for the CDR3: TGTGCCAGCAGCCGGACGGACGCCGATAATTCACCCCTCCACTTT. This gives the protein CASSRTDADNSPLHF.

The chain recombines TRBV7-8 with TRBJ2-7; D may be TRBD1 (6 bases). CDR3 length: 15 amino acids. V was shortened by 4 bases and J by 0 bases, with 13 bases between the two germline ends. The V gene's germline CDR1 is SGHVS and CDR2 FQNEAQ. The CDR3 loop is CASSSIRDTSYEQYF. DNA of the CDR3: TGTGCCAGCAGCTCAATCCGGGACACCTCCTACGAGCAGTACTTC. The variable domain in full, with the rest retrieved from reference TRBV7-8 and TRBJ2-7, is GAGVSQSPRYKVAKRGQDVALRCDPISGHVSLFWYQQALGQGPEFLTYFQNEAQLDKSGLPSDRFFAERPEGSVSTLKIQRTQQEDSAVYLCASSSIRDTSYEQYFGPGTRLTVT.

This clone was counted a single time. This rearrangement joins TRBV27 to TRBJ2-6; possibly TRBD2 for D (5 bases). V shed 6 bases and J shed 3 bases, with 12 bases lying between them. The CDR3 length is 15 residues. From germline, CDR1 is MNHEY and CDR2 SMNVEV (reference sequence). This chain's CDR3 is CASSLRESGANVLTF. The CDR3 region has the DNA TGTGCCAGCAGCCTTAGGGAGAGTGGGGCCAACGTCCTGACTTTC.

This clone has a single count. The chain carries TRBV5-4 and TRBJ2-5; 9 positions agree with TRBD2. V lost 4 bases to trimming and J lost 2 bases; unmatched junction nucleotides: 9. The CDR3 runs to 16 residues. Germline CDR1 SGHNT, CDR2 YYREEE (reference sequence). The CDR3 coding sequence is TGTGCCAGCAGCACTGGGGGGCTAGCGGGACAAGAGACCCAGTACTTC. This encodes CASSTGGLAGQETQYF.

The V call is TRBV7-9, the J call TRBJ2-1, with TRBD2 matching over 8 bases. The germline CDR1 and CDR2 sequences are SEHNR and FQNEAQ (reference sequence). V was clipped by 5 bases and J by 14 bases; unmatched bases: 23. This CDR3 region has 17 residues. CDR3 in amino acids: CASSRSGLAGLALLKFF. CDR3 sequence (DNA): TGTGCCAGCAGCCGATCCGGGCTAGCCGGACTAGCACTATTGAAGTTCTTC.

CDR3 bases: TGTGCCAGCAGTCCTTGGGGGGGTGAGCAGTTCTTC. This sequence encodes CASSPWGGEQFF. The V and J genes are TRBV6-6 and TRBJ2-1, with TRBD2 identical over 7 bases. Losses at the gene ends were 5 bases for V and 9 bases for J; bases not matched to a gene: 4. The CDR3 spans 12 residues. Per germline, CDR1 MNHNY and CDR2 SVGAGI (reference sequence).

The V call is TRBV2, the J call TRBJ2-7, with D hard to call. CDR1 and CDR2 (germline): SNHLY, FYNNEI. Trimming stripped 7 bases from V and 3 bases from J, with 13 bases between. This CDR3 is 13 amino acids long. In DNA, the CDR3 is TGTGCCAGCACCACTCCTGGCCACTACGAGCAGTACTTC. This translates into CASTTPGHYEQYF.

The rearrangement links TRBV11-2 to TRBJ1-3; 8 nucleotides align to TRBD1. V gave up 5 bases and J gave up 2 bases; unmatched junction bases: 14. Germline CDR1 and CDR2: SGHAT and FQNNGV. CDR3 length: 18 residues. CDR3 in DNA: TGTGCCAGCAGCGGATGGAGCGAAGGACAGGGTACTGGAAACACCATATATTTT. It specifies CASSGWSEGQGTGNTIYF.

The chain is built from TRBV13 and TRBJ2-1, with 11 bases identical to TRBD1. CDR1 and CDR2 (germline): PRHDT, FYEKMQ (reference sequence). This CDR3 spans 15 amino acids. V lost 3 bases and J lost 8; bases outside the gene matches: 6. As DNA, the CDR3 is TGTGCCAGCAGCTTGTGGGACAGGGGGGTAGATGAGCAGTTCTTC. Encoded protein: CASSLWDRGVDEQFF.

A single count supports this clone. The chain recombines TRBV7-3 with TRBJ2-2; D unclear. The CDR3 is made up of 13 amino acids. V was pared by 4 bases and J by 4 bases, with 7 bases between. Germline CDR1 reads SGHTA; CDR2 reads FQGTGA. The CDR3 spells CASSSYTTGELFF. The CDR3 coding sequence is TGTGCCAGCAGCTCCTACACCACCGGGGAGCTGTTTTTT. Full variable domain (remainder filled in from reference TRBV7-3 and TRBJ2-2): GAGVSQTPSNKVTEKGKYVELRCDPISGHTALYWYRQSLGQGPEFLIYFQGTGAADDSGLPNDRFFAVRPEGSVSTLKIQRTERGDSAVYLCASSSYTTGELFFGEGSRLTVL.

The chain's CDR3 is CASSTGSNYEQYF. CDR3 sequence (DNA): TGTGCCAGCTCTACAGGTTCAAACTACGAGCAGTACTTC. The V and J genes are TRBV6-6 and TRBJ2-7; D is possibly TRBD1 (5 bases). Germline CDR1 and CDR2: MNHNY and SVGAGI (reference sequence). Trimming cost V 8 bases and J 3 bases, with 14 bases left between them. The CDR3 spans 13 residues.

V gene TRBV9 combines with J gene TRBJ2-7; D is possibly TRBD2 (5 bases). CDR1 and CDR2 (germline): SGDLS, YYNGEE. CDR3 length: 14 residues. Trimming took 0 bases from V and 5 from J, leaving 12 bases between them. The CDR3 reads CASSVGPGSDEQYF. CDR3 coding DNA: TGTGCCAGCAGCGTAGGTCCGGGATCAGACGAGCAGTACTTC.

The J gene is TRBJ1-4, the V gene TRBV28; 7 nucleotides match TRBD1. CDR3 size: 14 residues. Trimming at V came to 8 bases and at J to 2 bases, leaving 5 bases not matched to a gene. CDR1 MDHEN and CDR2 SYDVKM come from the germline V gene. In DNA, the CDR3 is TGTGCCAGCCGACAGGGTCGGACTAATGAAAAACTGTTTTTT. As protein: CASRQGRTNEKLFF.

The chain is built from TRBV7-3 and TRBJ2-3; 11 nucleotides match TRBD1. This CDR3 has 18 residues. Germline CDR1 SGHTA, CDR2 FQGTGA. J gave up 5 bases and V 1 base, and 11 bases lay outside the gene matches. Here the CDR3 DNA reads TGTGCCAGCAGCTTAAACCCCACCGGGACAGGGGGTAGAGATACGCAGTATTTT. It is translated as CASSLNPTGTGGRDTQYF.

This sequence joins TRBV11-2 and TRBJ1-4; no clear D gene. CDR1 and CDR2 (germline): SGHAT, FQNNGV. The CDR3 loop spans 15 amino acids. V lost 2 bases to trimming and J lost 0 bases, with 7 bases between them. The CDR3 spells CASSLTAATNEKLFF. For the CDR3, the DNA is TGTGCCAGCAGCTTAACAGCTGCAACTAATGAAAAACTGTTTTTT.

The chain employs TRBV4-3 and TRBJ1-1; no clear D. The V end lost 0 bases, the J end lost 0 bases, and 11 bases lay between the germline ends. CDR3 size: 16 residues. Germline V gene lookup returns CDR1 LGHNA and CDR2 YSLEER. The CDR3 DNA is TGCGCCAGCAGCCAAGAAACGGTTTCAATGAACACTGAAGCTTTCTTT. This gives the protein CASSQETVSMNTEAFF.

The chain combines TRBV29-1 with TRBJ1-1, with 8 bases identical to TRBD1. This CDR3 is built from 12 residues. Losses at the gene ends were 7 bases for V and 5 bases for J; bases not matched to a gene: 6. CDR1 is SQVTM and CDR2 is ANQGSEA in the germline V gene. The CDR3 DNA sequence: TGCAGCGCCAACAGGGGGTTTACTGAAGCTTTCTTT. Translated, it gives CSANRGFTEAFF. Based on the CDR3 plus reference TRBV29-1 and TRBJ1-1, the full variable domain is SAVISQKPSRDICQRGTSLTIQCQVDSQVTMMFWYRQQPGQSLTLIATANQGSEATYESGFVIDKFPISRPNLTFSTLTVSNMSPEDSSIYLCSANRGFTEAFFGQGTRLTVV.

The rearrangement joins TRBV13 to TRBJ2-2; D is perhaps TRBD1 or TRBD2 (5 bases each). The V and J ends lost 5 bases and 6 bases respectively, with 10 bases between them. Germline loops: CDR1 PRHDT, CDR2 FYEKMQ (reference sequence). This CDR3 spans 13 amino acids. CDR3 coding DNA: TGTGCCAGCAGCCGAGGGGTGGCCGGGGAGCTGTTTTTT. This encodes CASSRGVAGELFF. Filled out from reference TRBV13 and TRBJ2-2, the complete variable domain reads AAGVIQSPRHLIKEKRETATLKCYPIPRHDTVYWYQQGPGQDPQFLISFYEKMQSDKGSIPDRFSAQQFSDYHSELNMSSLELGDSALYFCASSRGVAGELFFGEGSRLTVL.

V and J are TRBV30 and TRBJ2-6; 8 nucleotides match TRBD1. CDR1 is GTSNPN and CDR2 is SVGIG in the germline V gene (reference sequence). V dropped 0 bases and J dropped 2; count of bases not matched to a gene: 9. The CDR3 length is 18 residues. DNA for the CDR3: TGTGCCTGGAGTGTGCGGGACAGGTACTGTCCTGGGGCCAACGTCCTGACTTTC. This translates into CAWSVRDRYCPGANVLTF.

This chain joins TRBV7-2 and TRBJ1-1; TRBD1 is a possible D gene (5 bases). This CDR3 spans 15 amino acids. Germline assignment: CDR1 SGHTA and CDR2 FQGNSA. The ends were cut back, 5 bases at V and 7 bases at J, with 20 bases in the middle. The chain's CDR3 is CASSPGGGLGLEAFF. The CDR3 DNA reads as TGTGCCAGCAGCCCTGGGGGGGGGTTGGGGCTTGAAGCTTTCTTT.